Given below is one T cell receptor beta chain in context. Its specificity is unknown. Combining a sample-barcoded 5' primer with a J-beta primer mix, a second PCR ran for about 6 to 11 cycles. Using its own MiXCR run on the 5' RACE reads, TCRdb lists one record per CDR3 protein. The sample has hundreds of thousands of distinct CDR3 sequences, about 25% seen once. This sample is drawn from a study of blood T cells in healthy people across ages. Study-level findings and limits: Long-lived donors had more naive CD4+ cells and higher diversity than aged donors. Diversity figures based on one million T cells were deemed too low.

This same sample was also taken into another study, of T cells of mothers and their children. According to that study: None of the identified T cell clones proved to be persistent microchimeric clones.

The specimen sequenced was blood. This clonotype originated in a boy aged 2 to 10 in good health.

CDR3 sequence reads: CASSSPPGGLYNEQFF. CDR3 sequence (DNA): TGTGCCAGCAGTTCTCCCCCAGGGGGGCTCTACAATGAGCAGTTCTTC. This sequence joins TRBV6-2 or TRBV6-3 and TRBJ2-1; TRBD1 is a possible D gene (7 bases). The germline gives CDR1 MNHEY, CDR2 SVGEGT. Trimming shortened V by 4 bases and J by 3 bases, and 16 bases separated the two germline ends. This CDR3 is 16 amino acids long.